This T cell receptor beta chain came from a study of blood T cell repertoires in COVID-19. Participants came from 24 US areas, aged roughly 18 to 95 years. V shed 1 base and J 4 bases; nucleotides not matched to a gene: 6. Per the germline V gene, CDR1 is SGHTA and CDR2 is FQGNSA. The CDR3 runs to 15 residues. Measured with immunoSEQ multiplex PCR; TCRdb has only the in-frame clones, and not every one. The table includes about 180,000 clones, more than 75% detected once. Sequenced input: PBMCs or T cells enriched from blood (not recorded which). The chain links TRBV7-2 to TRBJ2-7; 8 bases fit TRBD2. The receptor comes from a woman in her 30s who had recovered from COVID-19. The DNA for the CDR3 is TGTGCCAGCAGCTTAGGATCTAGCGGGTTATACGAGCAGTACTTC. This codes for CASSLGSSGLYEQYF.